Here is one T cell receptor beta chain with its context. The data are from a study of T-cell memory formation after mild COVID-19. Study summary: The two donors had largely donor-specific TCR clusters.

The authors produced TCR alpha and TCR beta cDNA libraries with sample barcodes and UMIs by 5'RACE using constant-segment primers. One entry per CDR3 protein, called by TCRdb with MiXCR from the 5' RACE reads. The sample yields 350,000 to 500,000 distinct CDR3 sequences, 20% seen once. This CDR3 spans 15 amino acids. This TCR came from an adult woman who had mild COVID-19 (a few samples of this study predate the infection). Cell type and time point are not known. The material sequenced was PBMCs or a T cell subset sorted from them (not recorded which). The chain joins TRBV21-1 to TRBJ2-3; the listed D gene, TRBD1, was not tested against the DNA. TRBV21-1 is classified as a pseudogene. CDR3 in amino acids: CASSKGRGTTDTQYF. The CDR3 DNA is TGTGCCAGCAGCAAAGGGCGGGGGACCACAGATACGCAGTATTTT.